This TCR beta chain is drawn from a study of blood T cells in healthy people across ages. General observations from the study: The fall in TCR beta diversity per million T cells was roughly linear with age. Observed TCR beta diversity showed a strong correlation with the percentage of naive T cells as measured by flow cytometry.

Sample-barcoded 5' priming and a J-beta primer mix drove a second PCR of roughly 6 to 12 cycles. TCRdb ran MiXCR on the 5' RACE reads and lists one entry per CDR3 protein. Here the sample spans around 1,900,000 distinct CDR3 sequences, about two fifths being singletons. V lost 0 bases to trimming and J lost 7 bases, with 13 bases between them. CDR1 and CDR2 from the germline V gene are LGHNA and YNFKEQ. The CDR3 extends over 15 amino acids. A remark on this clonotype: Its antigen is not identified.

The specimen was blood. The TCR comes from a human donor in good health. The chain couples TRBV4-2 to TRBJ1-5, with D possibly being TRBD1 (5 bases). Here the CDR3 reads CASSQEGVEGQPQHF. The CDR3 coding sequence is TGTGCCAGCAGCCAAGAGGGGGTAGAGGGCCAGCCCCAGCATTTT.